These 29 T cell receptor beta chains came from one sample sequenced in a study of T cell responses to AZD1222 COVID-19 vaccine. Only in-frame clones appear in the TCRdb table, and some are missing; sequencing was by immunoSEQ multiplex PCR. Here the sample spans more than 110,000 clones, 80% to 95% being singletons. Here the sequenced sample was peripheral blood, taken on day 0 of AZD1222 vaccination. The receptors originated from an adult in good health.

V is TRBV7-6 and J is TRBJ2-6; D possibly corresponds to TRBD2 (5 bases). The CDR3 spans 16 residues. Germline V gene data show CDR1 as SGHVS and CDR2 as FNYEAQ. V was pared by 5 bases and J by 2 bases, with 13 bases between. This chain's CDR3 is CASSPAMTTGANVLTF. The CDR3 DNA is TGTGCCAGCAGCCCAGCGATGACTACTGGGGCCAACGTCCTGACTTTC.

The gene calls are TRBV28 and TRBJ1-5, with D hard to call. The CDR3 sequence is 14 residues long. Per germline, CDR1 MDHEN and CDR2 SYDVKM. Trimming pared 6 bases from V and 7 bases from J, leaving 16 bases between. The chain's CDR3 is CASRGRPDPQPQHF. DNA of the CDR3: TGTGCCAGCAGAGGCAGGCCCGACCCACAGCCCCAGCATTTT.

The V call is TRBV7-9, the J call TRBJ1-6; possibly TRBD1 for D (6 bases). This CDR3 has 15 residues. Trimming removed 2 bases from V and 10 bases from J, with 15 bases in between. Germline-derived CDR1 and CDR2 are SEHNR and FQNEAQ (reference sequence). CDR3 bases: TGTGCCAGCAGCTTATCAGGGACAACGGGATCACCCCTCCACTTT. Residues: CASSLSGTTGSPLHF.

The chain has TRBV28 and TRBJ1-5; D might be TRBD1 (5 bases). The germline V gene has CDR1 MDHEN and CDR2 SYDVKM. CDR3 length equals 15 residues. V was trimmed by 4 bases and J by 4 bases, leaving 14 bases between them. This CDR3 reads CASSWGQRGNQPQHF. CDR3 in DNA: TGTGCCAGCAGTTGGGGTCAACGGGGGAATCAGCCCCAGCATTTT.

This sequence joins TRBV12-2 and TRBJ2-3; the table gives TRBD2 as D, unverified against the DNA. TRBV12-2 counts as a pseudogene. The CDR3 length is 16 residues. In DNA, the CDR3 is TGTGCAAGTCGCTGCGGGACTCGAAGCTGCTCCGGAACGCAGTATTTT. This encodes CASRCGTRSCSGTQYF.

This clone was seen a few times. This sequence joins TRBV7-8 and TRBJ2-2; D is ambiguous. Germline V gene data show CDR1 as SGHVS and CDR2 as FQNEAQ. The length of the CDR3 is 13 residues. V was trimmed by 4 bases and J by 3 bases, leaving 6 bases between them. CDR3 nucleotides: TGTGCCAGCAGCTCTAGATACACCGGGGAGCTGTTTTTT. It yields the protein CASSSRYTGELFF.

The V and J genes are TRBV11-3 and TRBJ1-3; D is possibly TRBD1 (5 bases). V was trimmed by 1 base and J by 0 bases, leaving 10 bases between them. This CDR3 is built from 16 residues. Germline loops: CDR1 SGHNT, CDR2 YENEEA. The CDR3 here is CASSLGGAGSGNTIYF. CDR3 DNA: TGTGCCAGCAGCTTAGGGGGCGCGGGCTCTGGAAACACCATATATTTT. The whole variable domain, remainder taken from reference TRBV11-3 and TRBJ1-3, is EAGVVQSPRYKIIEKKQPVAFWCNPISGHNTLYWYLQNLGQGPELLIRYENEEAVDDSQLPKDRFSAERLKGVDSTLKIQPAELGDSAVYLCASSLGGAGSGNTIYFGEGSWLTVV.

The rearrangement uses TRBV6-2 or TRBV6-3 and TRBJ2-1; D gene unclear. The CDR3 spans 15 residues. The germline gives CDR1 MNHEY, CDR2 SVGEGT. V lost 2 bases and J lost 8, with 16 bases in between. DNA for the CDR3: TGTGCCAGCAGTTACGTGGCTAGTTTTTTCTATGAGCAGTTCTTC. It yields the protein CASSYVASFFYEQFF.

The chain links TRBV28 to TRBJ2-1; unclear D gene. The CDR3 runs 14 residues. V was trimmed by 7 bases and J by 10 bases, leaving 20 bases between them. In germline, CDR1 is MDHEN, CDR2 SYDVKM. The CDR3 loop is CASTSLTLPGEQFF. The CDR3 DNA is TGTGCCAGCACCTCCCTCACACTACCGGGCGAGCAGTTCTTC.

This chain links TRBV2 with TRBJ2-3; 10 nucleotides match TRBD2. CDR1 and CDR2 (germline): SNHLY, FYNNEI. The CDR3 is made up of 13 amino acids. The CDR3: CASGGSYTDTQYF. CDR3 coding DNA: TGTGCTAGCGGGGGGTCCTACACAGATACGCAGTATTTT.

V and J are TRBV10-3 and TRBJ1-2; D gene unclear. CDR1 is ENHRY, CDR2 SYGVKD, per germline. Trimming took 8 bases from V and 2 from J, leaving 15 bases between them. The CDR3 totals 14 residues. CDR3 sequence (DNA): TGTGCCATCTTCTCAGTCGAAGACAACTATGGCTACACCTTC. It yields the protein CAIFSVEDNYGYTF.

The CDR3 DNA is TGTGCCAGCAGCCCCGGGGGGAACTACAATGAGCAGTTCTTC. Protein sequence: CASSPGGNYNEQFF. The rearrangement joins TRBV11-3 to TRBJ2-1; 7 positions match TRBD2. The germline gives CDR1 SGHNT, CDR2 YENEEA. V lost 5 bases to trimming and J lost 3 bases; unmatched junction nucleotides: 4. CDR3 length: 14 residues.

As DNA, the CDR3 is TGTGCCAGCAGCGTAGGGACAGGGAAGGAGACCCAGTACTTC. This translates into CASSVGTGKETQYF. The V and J genes are TRBV9 and TRBJ2-5, with 8 bases lining up with TRBD1. The CDR3 loop spans 14 amino acids. Trimming at V came to 0 bases and at J to 5 bases, leaving 3 bases not matched to a gene. Germline CDR1 is SGDLS and CDR2 is YYNGEE.

The chain employs TRBV21-1 and TRBJ2-7; the table gives TRBD2 as D, unverified against the DNA. TRBV21-1 is recorded as a pseudogene. The CDR3 runs to 14 residues. For the CDR3, the DNA is TGTGCCAGCAGCAAAGGGGAGGGGACCCACGAGCAGTACTTC. It codes for CASSKGEGTHEQYF.

V gene TRBV12-3 or TRBV12-4 combines with J gene TRBJ1-4; 7 positions agree with TRBD1. The CDR3 runs 13 residues. V shed 5 bases, J shed 14 bases, and the junction held 11 bases outside the gene matches. Here the CDR3 reads CASSRDREGHLFF. DNA for the CDR3: TGTGCCAGCAGTCGCGACAGGGAAGGTCACCTGTTTTTT.

The chain has TRBV5-1 and TRBJ1-2; D remains ambiguous. V was cut by 1 base and J by 8 bases, with 9 bases left in between. The CDR3 totals 12 residues. From germline, CDR1 is SGHRS and CDR2 YFSETQ. CDR3 nucleotide sequence: TGCGCCAGCAGCTTGTACCCTCCGGGCTACACCTTC. Its translation: CASSLYPPGYTF.

This sequence joins TRBV19 and TRBJ2-2; no clear D gene. CDR3 length equals 12 residues. The ends were cut back, 4 bases at V and 6 bases at J, with 6 bases in the middle. Germline assignment: CDR1 LNHDA and CDR2 SQIVND (reference sequence). CDR3 residues: CASSKGAGELFF. The DNA for the CDR3 is TGTGCCAGTAGTAAGGGTGCCGGGGAGCTGTTTTTT.

This clone was found once. The chain uses TRBV19 and TRBJ2-7, with a tentative D call TRBD1 (5 bases). Germline loops: CDR1 LNHDA, CDR2 SQIVND (reference sequence). This CDR3 spans 14 amino acids. V lost 3 bases, J lost 2 bases, and 11 bases lay in between. Written as DNA, the CDR3 is TGTGCCAGTAGTATTTTCCAGGGTGCCTACGAGCAGTACTTC. The encoded protein is CASSIFQGAYEQYF.

The J gene is TRBJ2-1, the V gene TRBV9; the match to TRBD1 covers 10 bases. The germline CDR1 and CDR2 sequences are SGDLS and YYNGEE. V trimming: 0 bases; J trimming: 0 bases; junction bases outside the gene matches: 3. The CDR3 runs to 17 residues. The CDR3: CASSVGGTGASYNEQFF. The CDR3 DNA reads as TGTGCCAGCAGCGTAGGTGGGACAGGGGCCTCCTACAATGAGCAGTTCTTC.

This clone was counted only a few times. The gene calls are TRBV19 and TRBJ1-6, with 7 nucleotides matching TRBD1. CDR1 is LNHDA, CDR2 SQIVND, per germline (reference sequence). The CDR3 consists of 17 residues. Losses at the gene ends were 6 bases for V and 7 bases for J; bases not matched to a gene: 15. CDR3 residues: CASSPKVDRVYNSPLHF. For the CDR3, the DNA is TGTGCCAGTAGCCCCAAAGTCGACAGGGTTTACAATTCACCCCTCCACTTT.

This chain connects TRBV12-5 to TRBJ1-1; D uncertain. This CDR3 is built from 15 residues. The germline V gene has CDR1 LGHNT and CDR2 FRNRAP. Trimming shortened V by 4 bases and J by 0 bases, and 12 bases separated the two germline ends. The CDR3 sequence is CASGSPPNLNTEAFF. CDR3 bases: TGTGCTAGTGGTTCCCCGCCGAATCTGAACACTGAAGCTTTCTTT. The variable domain in full, with the rest retrieved from reference TRBV12-5 and TRBJ1-1, is DARVTQTPRHKVTEMGQEVTMRCQPILGHNTVFWYRQTMMQGLELLAYFRNRAPLDDSGMPKDRFSAEMPDATLATLKIQPSEPRDSAVYFCASGSPPNLNTEAFFGQGTRLTVV.

This chain joins TRBV9 and TRBJ2-5; 9 nucleotides line up with TRBD2. Germline V gene sequence: CDR1 SGDLS, CDR2 YYNGEE. J gave up 1 base and V 6 bases, and 7 bases lay outside the gene matches. This CDR3 contains 15 residues. CDR3 in amino acids: CASNRLAGPQETQYF. The CDR3 DNA reads as TGTGCCAGCAATCGGCTAGCGGGGCCCCAAGAGACCCAGTACTTC.

The table lists this clone with a count of one. The chain carries TRBV15 and TRBJ1-6, with no clear D. In germline, CDR1 is LNHNV, CDR2 YYDKDF (reference sequence). Trimming left V 1 base short and J 6 bases short, with 7 bases between. This CDR3 region has 14 residues. The CDR3 sequence: CATSRAQVNSPLHF. CDR3 in DNA: TGTGCCACCAGCAGAGCTCAGGTTAATTCACCCCTCCACTTT.

The gene calls are TRBV6-5 and TRBJ1-2; D might be TRBD1 (5 bases). Looked up from germline, CDR1 is MNHEY and CDR2 is SVGAGI. The length of the CDR3 is 15 residues. V gave up 6 bases and J gave up 4 bases, with 18 bases separating them. The CDR3 bases are TGTGCCAGCAGCTCAACGGACAAGGGTGTCTATGGCTACACCTTC. Residues: CASSSTDKGVYGYTF.

V usage is TRBV27 and J usage is TRBJ2-5; D is ambiguous. The CDR3 loop spans 13 amino acids. V lost 2 bases and J lost 1, with 5 bases in between. Germline V lookup: CDR1 MNHEY, CDR2 SMNVEV (reference sequence). CDR3 residues: CASSLRFQETQYF. The CDR3, as DNA: TGTGCCAGCAGTTTAAGGTTCCAAGAGACCCAGTACTTC.

The chain is built from TRBV5-1 and TRBJ1-5; D possibly corresponds to TRBD1 (5 bases). CDR3 size: 15 residues. V shed 0 bases and J shed 6 bases, with 13 bases lying between them. Germline CDR1 is SGHRS and CDR2 is YFSETQ. This CDR3 reads CASSLAGNGGQPQHF. For the CDR3, the DNA is TGCGCCAGCAGCTTGGCCGGTAATGGGGGTCAGCCCCAGCATTTT.

V gene TRBV28 combines with J gene TRBJ2-7; 10 positions agree with TRBD1. CDR1 is MDHEN, CDR2 SYDVKM, per germline. This CDR3 is built from 15 residues. With V trimmed by 5 bases and J by 5 bases, 9 bases remained unmatched. The DNA for the CDR3 is TGTGCCAGCAGTATACCGGGACAGGGGTCGGACGAGCAGTACTTC. Its protein is CASSIPGQGSDEQYF.

The chain combines TRBV12-3 or TRBV12-4 with TRBJ2-3; D may match TRBD1 or TRBD2 (5 bases each). The CDR3 totals 13 residues. Trimming shortened V by 4 bases and J by 5 bases, and 10 bases separated the two germline ends. The DNA of the CDR3 is TGTGCCAGCAGTTCACTAGGGGTAGATACGCAGTATTTT. Translated, it gives CASSSLGVDTQYF.

This clone was seen a few times. Other nucleotide sequences in the sample specify the same CDR3. The chain uses TRBV14 and TRBJ1-2; no firm D call. The V end was cut by 0 bases, the J end by 3 bases, with 5 bases between. The CDR3 length is 13 residues. Germline V CDR1 and CDR2: SGHDN, FVKESK. CDR3 bases: TGTGCCAGCAGCCAAGAACGCCACTATGGCTACACCTTC. Encoded protein: CASSQERHYGYTF.